This entry is about one T cell receptor beta chain. Its antigen remains unidentified. CDR3 length equals 20 residues. Germline trimming cut 4 bases from V and 1 base from J; bases unmatched to any gene: 12. Germline V gene data show CDR1 as MDHEN and CDR2 as SYDVKM. The entry originates in a study of cytomegalovirus exposure and HLA in healthy donors. Study-level results: In a later analysis, at a false discovery rate of 0.05, roughly 18,000 TCR beta sequences were associated with HLA alleles. Among donors in an Asian-associated ancestry cluster, a later analysis reportedly found fewer N-insertions than the approximately 700-donor mean.

The PCR had 60 Vbeta and 13 Jbeta primers. Using immunoSEQ multiplex PCR, the repertoire was profiled, and TCRdb retains in-frame clones only, with some absent. The data contain around 65,000 clones, roughly 75% of them singletons. The sample was PBMCs. This chain joins TRBV28 and TRBJ2-1; 14 nucleotides align to TRBD2. This TCR was recovered from a woman aged 25 to 39 in good health and CMV-seropositive. The CDR3 protein is CASSSSYETSGRDSYNEQFF. The CDR3 nucleotides are TGTGCCAGCAGTTCATCTTACGAGACTAGCGGGAGGGATTCCTACAATGAGCAGTTCTTC.